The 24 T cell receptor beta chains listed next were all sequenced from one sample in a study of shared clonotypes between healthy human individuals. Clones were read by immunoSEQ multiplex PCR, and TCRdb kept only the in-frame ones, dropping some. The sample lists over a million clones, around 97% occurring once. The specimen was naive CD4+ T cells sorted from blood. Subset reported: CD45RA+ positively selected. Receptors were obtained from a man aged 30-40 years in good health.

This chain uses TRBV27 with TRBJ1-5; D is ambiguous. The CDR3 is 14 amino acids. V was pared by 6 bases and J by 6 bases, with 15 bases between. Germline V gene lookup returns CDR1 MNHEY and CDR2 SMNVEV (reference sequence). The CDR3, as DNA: TGTGCCAGCAGCTCCATCGGAGTTCCTCAGCCCCAGCATTTT. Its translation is CASSSIGVPQPQHF.

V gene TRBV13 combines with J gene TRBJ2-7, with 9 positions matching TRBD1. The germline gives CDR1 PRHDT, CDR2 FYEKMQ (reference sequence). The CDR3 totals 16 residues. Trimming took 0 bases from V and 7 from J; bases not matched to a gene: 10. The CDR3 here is CASSLGIFSGQGEQYF. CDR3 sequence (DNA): TGTGCCAGCAGCTTAGGAATATTTTCGGGACAGGGAGAGCAGTACTTC.

The CDR3 DNA reads TGTGCCAGCAGCCCGGGGACTAGCGGGAGGGCGCATGAGCAGTTCTTC. As protein: CASSPGTSGRAHEQFF. This chain joins TRBV7-3 and TRBJ2-1, with 16 nucleotides matching TRBD2. CDR3 length: 16 amino acids. J gave up 8 bases and V 5 bases, and 6 bases lay outside the gene matches. Germline V gives CDR1 SGHTA, CDR2 FQGTGA.

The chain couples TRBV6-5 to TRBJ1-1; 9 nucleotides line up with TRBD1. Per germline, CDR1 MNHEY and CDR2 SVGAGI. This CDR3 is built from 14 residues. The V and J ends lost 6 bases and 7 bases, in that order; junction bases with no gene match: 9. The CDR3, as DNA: TGTGCCAGCAGCGTACAGGGGGCCTGGGGTGAAGCTTTCTTT. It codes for CASSVQGAWGEAFF.

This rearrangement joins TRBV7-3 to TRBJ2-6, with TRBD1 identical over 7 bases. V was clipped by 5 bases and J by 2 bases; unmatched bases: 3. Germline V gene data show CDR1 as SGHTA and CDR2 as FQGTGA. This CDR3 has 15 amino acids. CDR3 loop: CASSPTGAGANVLTF. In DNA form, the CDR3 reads TGTGCCAGCAGCCCCACAGGGGCTGGGGCCAACGTCCTGACTTTC.

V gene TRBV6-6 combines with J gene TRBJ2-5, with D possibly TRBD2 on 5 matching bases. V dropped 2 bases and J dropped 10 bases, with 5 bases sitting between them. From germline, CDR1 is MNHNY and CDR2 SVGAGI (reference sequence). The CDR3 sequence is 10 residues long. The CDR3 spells CASSYRGQYF. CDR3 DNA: TGTGCCAGCAGTTACCGGGGCCAGTACTTC.

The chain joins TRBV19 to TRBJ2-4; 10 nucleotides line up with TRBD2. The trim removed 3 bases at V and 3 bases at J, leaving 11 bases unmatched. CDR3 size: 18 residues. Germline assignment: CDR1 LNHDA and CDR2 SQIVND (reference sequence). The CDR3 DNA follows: TGTGCCAGTAGTATGGGACTAGCGATACCACCAGGCAAAAACATTCAGTACTTC. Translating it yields CASSMGLAIPPGKNIQYF.

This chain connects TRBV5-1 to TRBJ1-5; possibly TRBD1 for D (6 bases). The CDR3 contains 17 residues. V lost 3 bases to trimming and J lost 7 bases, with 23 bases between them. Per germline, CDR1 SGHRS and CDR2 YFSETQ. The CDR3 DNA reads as TGCGCCAGCAGCTACTACCCTGCAGGGGAGAAATCGCAGCCCCAGCATTTT. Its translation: CASSYYPAGEKSQPQHF.

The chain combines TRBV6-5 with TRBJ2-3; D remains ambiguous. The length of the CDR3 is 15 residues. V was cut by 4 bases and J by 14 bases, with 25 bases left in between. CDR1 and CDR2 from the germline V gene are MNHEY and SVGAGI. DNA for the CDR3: TGTGCCAGCAGTTCTCGAACACCCGGACCCGCTCGCAGGTATTTT. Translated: CASSSRTPGPARRYF.

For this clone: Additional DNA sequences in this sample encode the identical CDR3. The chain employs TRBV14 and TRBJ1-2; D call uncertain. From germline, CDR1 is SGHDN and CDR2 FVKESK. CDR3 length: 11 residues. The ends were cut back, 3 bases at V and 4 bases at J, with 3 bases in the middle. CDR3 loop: CASSQGYGYTF. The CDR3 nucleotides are TGTGCCAGCAGCCAGGGCTATGGCTACACCTTC.

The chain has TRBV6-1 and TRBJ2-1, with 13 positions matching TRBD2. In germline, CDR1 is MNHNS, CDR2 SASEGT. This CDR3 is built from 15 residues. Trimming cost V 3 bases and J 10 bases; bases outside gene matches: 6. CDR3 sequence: CASSDGLAGATEQFF. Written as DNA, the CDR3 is TGTGCCAGCAGTGACGGACTAGCGGGAGCCACAGAGCAGTTCTTC.

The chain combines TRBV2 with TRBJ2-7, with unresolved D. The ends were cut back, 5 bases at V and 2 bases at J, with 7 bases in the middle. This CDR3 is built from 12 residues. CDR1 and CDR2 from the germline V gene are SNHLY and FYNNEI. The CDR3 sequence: CASSRLAYEQYF. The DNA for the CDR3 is TGTGCCAGCAGTCGGCTAGCCTACGAGCAGTACTTC.

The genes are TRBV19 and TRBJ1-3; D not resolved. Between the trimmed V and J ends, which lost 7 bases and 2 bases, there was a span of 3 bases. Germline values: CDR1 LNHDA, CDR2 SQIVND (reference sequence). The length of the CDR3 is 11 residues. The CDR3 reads CASKPGNTIYF. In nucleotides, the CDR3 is TGTGCCAGTAAACCTGGAAACACCATATATTTT.

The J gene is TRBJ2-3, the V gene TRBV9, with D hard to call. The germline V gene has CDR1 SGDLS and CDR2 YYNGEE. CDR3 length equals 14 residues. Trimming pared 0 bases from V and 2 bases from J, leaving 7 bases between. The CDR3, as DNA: TGTGCCAGCAGCGTAGGAAGGATCACAGATACGCAGTATTTT. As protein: CASSVGRITDTQYF.

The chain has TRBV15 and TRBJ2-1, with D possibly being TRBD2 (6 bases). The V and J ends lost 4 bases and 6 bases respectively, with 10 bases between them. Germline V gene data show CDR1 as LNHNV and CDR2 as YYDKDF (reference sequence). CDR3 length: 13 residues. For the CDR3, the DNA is TGTGCCACCAGCACGCGGGACTCCAATGAGCAGTTCTTC. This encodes CATSTRDSNEQFF.

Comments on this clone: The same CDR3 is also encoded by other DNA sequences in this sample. The CDR3 reads CASSSGLAGAYEQYF. CDR3 sequence (DNA): TGTGCCAGCAGCTCGGGACTAGCGGGAGCCTACGAGCAGTACTTC. The chain links TRBV9 to TRBJ2-7; TRBD2 matches at 14 bases. J gave up 2 bases and V 4 bases, and 2 bases lay outside the gene matches. Per germline, CDR1 SGDLS and CDR2 YYNGEE. The length of the CDR3 is 15 residues. Filled out from reference TRBV9 and TRBJ2-7, the complete variable domain reads DSGVTQTPKHLITATGQRVTLRCSPRSGDLSVYWYQQSLDQGLQFLIQYYNGEERAKGNILERFSAQQFPDLHSELNLSSLELGDSALYFCASSSGLAGAYEQYFGPGTRLTVT.

DNA for the CDR3: TGTGCCAGCAGTTACCAGATCAATCAGCCCCAGCATTTT. This encodes CASSYQINQPQHF. The J gene is TRBJ1-5, the V gene TRBV27; D uncertain. Germline V CDR1 and CDR2: MNHEY, SMNVEV (reference sequence). Deletions cut 4 bases from V and 3 bases from J, with 7 bases between. This CDR3 comprises 13 residues.

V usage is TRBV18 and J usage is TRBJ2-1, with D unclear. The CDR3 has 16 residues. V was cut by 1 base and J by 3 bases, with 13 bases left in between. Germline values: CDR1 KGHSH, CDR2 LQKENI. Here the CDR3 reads CASSPLIISGYNEQFF. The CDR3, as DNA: TGTGCCAGCTCACCACTTATTATCTCAGGCTACAATGAGCAGTTCTTC.

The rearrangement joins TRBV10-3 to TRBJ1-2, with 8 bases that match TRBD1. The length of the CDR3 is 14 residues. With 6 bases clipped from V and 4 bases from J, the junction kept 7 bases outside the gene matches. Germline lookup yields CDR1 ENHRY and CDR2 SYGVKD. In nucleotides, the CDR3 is TGTGCCATCAGAAACCTGGACAGGGCCTATGGCTACACCTTC. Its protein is CAIRNLDRAYGYTF.

CDR3 amino acids: CASSDLTQNTGELFF. In nucleotides, the CDR3 is TGCGCCAGCAGTGACCTTACACAGAACACCGGGGAGCTGTTTTTT. The chain employs TRBV10-1 and TRBJ2-2, with D unclear. The CDR3 contains 15 residues. The ends were cut back, 3 bases at V and 1 base at J, with 9 bases in the middle. The germline CDR1 and CDR2 sequences are WNHNN and SYGVQD (reference sequence).

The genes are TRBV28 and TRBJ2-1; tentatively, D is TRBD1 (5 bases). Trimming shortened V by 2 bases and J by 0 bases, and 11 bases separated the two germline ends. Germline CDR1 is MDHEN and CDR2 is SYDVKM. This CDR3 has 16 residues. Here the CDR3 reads CASSLPQGRSYNEQFF. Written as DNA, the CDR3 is TGTGCCAGCAGTTTACCTCAGGGTCGCTCCTACAATGAGCAGTTCTTC.

The CDR3 sequence is CASSLMTGTDTQYF. The DNA of the CDR3 is TGCGCCAGCAGCTTGATGACCGGCACAGATACGCAGTATTTT. V and J are TRBV5-1 and TRBJ2-3, with D unresolved. V was clipped by 1 base and J by 1 base, with 7 bases between them. The CDR3 covers 14 residues. Per germline, CDR1 SGHRS and CDR2 YFSETQ.

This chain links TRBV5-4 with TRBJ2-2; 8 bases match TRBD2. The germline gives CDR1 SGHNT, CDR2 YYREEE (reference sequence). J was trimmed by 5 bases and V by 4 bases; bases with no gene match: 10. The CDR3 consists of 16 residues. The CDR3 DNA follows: TGTGCCAGCAGCGCAACTAGCGGACATTCGACCGGGGAGCTGTTTTTT. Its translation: CASSATSGHSTGELFF.

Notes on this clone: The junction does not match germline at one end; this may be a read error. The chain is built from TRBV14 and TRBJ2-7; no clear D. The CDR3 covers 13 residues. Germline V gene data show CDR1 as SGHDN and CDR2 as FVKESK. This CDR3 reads CASSNGFTFGSHF. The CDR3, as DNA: TGTGCCAGCAGCAATGGATTTACGTTTGGGTCACACTTC.